The sample holds one count of the clone carrying this T cell receptor (beta chain). The source of the sample is a study of blood T cell repertoires in COVID-19. Study in general: The United States, Italy and Spain supplied acute and convalescent COVID-19 samples. In each case, the material was cDNA or gDNA derived from T cells, B-cell-depleted T cells, or PBMCs.

Original methodology: The assay estimated nucleated cells by amplifying reference gene primers. Sequencing used immunoSEQ multiplex PCR; TCRdb keeps in-frame clones, though not all of them. The V and J calls and clone size are taken from that table; D and trimming were inferred from the DNA. The sample lists 450,000 to 500,000 clones, approximately 85% occurring once. The CDR3 is 14 amino acids. V gave up 6 bases and J gave up 1 base, with 12 bases separating them. Germline V gene lookup returns CDR1 MNHEY and CDR2 SVGAGI. This receptor was identified in a human donor in a cohort sampled during active COVID-19. The chain recombines TRBV6-5 with TRBJ1-1; a possible D gene is TRBD1 (6 bases). The source material was peripheral blood. The DNA for the CDR3 is TGTGCCAGCAGGGCGGACAGACCGAACACTGAAGCTTTCTTT. Its translation: CASRADRPNTEAFF.